This TCR beta chain derives from a study of OX40 agonist ivuxolimab in advanced cancers. General study findings and limits: CD8+ T cells averaged more expanded clones than CD4+.

Germline CDR1 LGHNA, CDR2 YSLEER. The CDR3 has 14 amino acids. V was trimmed by 4 bases and J by 2 bases, leaving 11 bases between them. TCRdb keeps only in-frame clones here, not all; method: immunoSEQ multiplex PCR. The sample yields more than 85,000 clones, over 85% seen once. Autoimmune disease history or systemic immunosuppression meant exclusion. Blood specimens came from baseline, cycle 4 day 1, and cycle 7 day 1. Concerning this clone: Its antigen is not known.

The source was CD4+ or CD8+ T cells sorted from blood, collected in a trial of the OX40 agonist ivuxolimab. The rearrangement links TRBV4-3 to TRBJ1-1; weak D call: TRBD1 (6 bases). The sequence was obtained from an adult with an advanced solid tumor such as melanoma, head and neck, liver or kidney cancer. This CDR3 is CASSRGHPNTEAFF. The DNA for the CDR3 is TGCGCCAGCAGCCGGGGACACCCAAACACTGAAGCTTTCTTT.